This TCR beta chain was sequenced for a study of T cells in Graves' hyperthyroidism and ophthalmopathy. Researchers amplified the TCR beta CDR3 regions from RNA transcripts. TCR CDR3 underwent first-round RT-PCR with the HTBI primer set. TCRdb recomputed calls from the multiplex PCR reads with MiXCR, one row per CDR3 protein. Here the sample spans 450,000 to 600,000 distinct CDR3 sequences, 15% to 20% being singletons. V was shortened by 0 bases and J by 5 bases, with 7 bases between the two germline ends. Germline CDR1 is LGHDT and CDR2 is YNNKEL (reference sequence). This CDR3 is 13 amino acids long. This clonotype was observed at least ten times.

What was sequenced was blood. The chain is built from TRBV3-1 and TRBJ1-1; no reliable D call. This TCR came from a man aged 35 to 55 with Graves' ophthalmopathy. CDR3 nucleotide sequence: TGTGCCAGCAGCCAAGAAGGGAGGACTGAAGCTTTCTTT. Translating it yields CASSQEGRTEAFF.